These 2 T cell receptor beta chains were all obtained from the same sample, sequenced in a study of breast tumors, draining lymph nodes, adjacent tissues. A single record per CDR3 protein comes from TCRdb applying MiXCR to the multiplex PCR reads. In the table there are over 150,000 distinct CDR3 sequences, roughly 31% of which are singletons. The lymph nodes were axillary draining lymph nodes from breast cancer patients. The sequencing input was axillary lymph node tissue. The receptors stem from a female donor with breast cancer. Some clones in this sample may be carry-over from other donors' samples.

Ten or more counts support this clonotype. J is TRBJ2-7 and V is TRBV5-4, with TRBD2 identical over 8 bases. The germline V gene has CDR1 SGHNT and CDR2 YYREEE (reference sequence). J was trimmed by 2 bases and V by 3 bases; bases with no gene match: 7. The CDR3 contains 15 residues. The CDR3 loop reads CASSSRSGGTYEQYF. CDR3 in DNA: TGTGCCAGCAGCTCGAGAAGCGGGGGAACCTACGAGCAGTACTTC.

This clonotype was recorded many times. The chain employs TRBV7-9 and TRBJ1-4; D is unclear. CDR1 is SEHNR, CDR2 FQNEAQ, per germline (reference sequence). V was shortened by 3 bases and J by 5 bases, with 4 bases between the two germline ends. This CDR3 region has 12 residues. The CDR3 loop is CASSLTNEKLFF. The CDR3 DNA reads as TGTGCCAGCAGCTTGACGAATGAAAAACTGTTTTTT.